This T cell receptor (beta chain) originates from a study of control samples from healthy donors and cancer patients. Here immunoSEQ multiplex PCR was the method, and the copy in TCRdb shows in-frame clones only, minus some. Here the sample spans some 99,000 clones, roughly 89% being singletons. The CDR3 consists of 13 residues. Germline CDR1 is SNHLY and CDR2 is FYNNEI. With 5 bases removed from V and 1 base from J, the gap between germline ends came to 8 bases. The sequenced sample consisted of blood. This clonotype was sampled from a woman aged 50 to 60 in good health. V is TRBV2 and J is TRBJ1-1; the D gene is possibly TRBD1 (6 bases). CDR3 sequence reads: CASSSQGNTEAFF. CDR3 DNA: TGTGCCAGCAGTTCACAGGGGAACACTGAAGCTTTCTTT. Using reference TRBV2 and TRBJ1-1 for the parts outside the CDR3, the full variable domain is EPEVTQTPSHQVTQMGQEVILRCVPISNHLYFYWYRQILGQKVEFLVSFYNNEISEKSEIFDDQFSVERPDGSNFTLKIRSTKLEDSAMYFCASSSQGNTEAFFGQGTRLTVV.